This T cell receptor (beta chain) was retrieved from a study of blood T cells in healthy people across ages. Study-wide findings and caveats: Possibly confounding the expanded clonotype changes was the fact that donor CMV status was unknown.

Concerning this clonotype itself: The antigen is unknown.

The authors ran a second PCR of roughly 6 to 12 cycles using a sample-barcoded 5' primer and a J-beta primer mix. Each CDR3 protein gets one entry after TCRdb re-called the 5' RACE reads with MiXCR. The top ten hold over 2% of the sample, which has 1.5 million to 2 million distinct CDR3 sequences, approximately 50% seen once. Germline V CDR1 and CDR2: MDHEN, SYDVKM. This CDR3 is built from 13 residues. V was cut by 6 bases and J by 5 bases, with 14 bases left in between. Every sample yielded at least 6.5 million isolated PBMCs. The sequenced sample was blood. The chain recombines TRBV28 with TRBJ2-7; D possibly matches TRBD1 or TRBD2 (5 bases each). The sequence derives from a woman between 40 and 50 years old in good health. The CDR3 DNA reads TGTGCCAGCAGCCGTCCCGGGACGGACGAGCAGTACTTC. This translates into CASSRPGTDEQYF. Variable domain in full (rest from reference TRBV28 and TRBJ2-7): DVKVTQSSRYLVKRTGEKVFLECVQDMDHENMFWYRQDPGLGLRLIYFSYDVKMKEKGDIPEGYSVSREKKERFSLILESASTNQTSMYLCASSRPGTDEQYFGPGTRLTVT.